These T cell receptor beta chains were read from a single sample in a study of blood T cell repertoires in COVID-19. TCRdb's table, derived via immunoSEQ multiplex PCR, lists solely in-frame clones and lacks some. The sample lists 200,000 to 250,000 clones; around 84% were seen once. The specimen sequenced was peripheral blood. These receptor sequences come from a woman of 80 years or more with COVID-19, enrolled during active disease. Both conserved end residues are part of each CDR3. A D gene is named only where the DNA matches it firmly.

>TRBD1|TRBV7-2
CASSTRTGGGFNEQFF
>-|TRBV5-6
CASSPGVAGKYQETQYF
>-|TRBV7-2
CASSLRLLENSPLHF
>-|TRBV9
CASSGQGYSPLHF
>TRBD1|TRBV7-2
CASSLGLDRGLPQHF
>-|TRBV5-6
CASSADSYNSPLHF
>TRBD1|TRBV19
CASSIQRTGVYNEQFF
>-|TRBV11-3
CASSSGSTGELFF
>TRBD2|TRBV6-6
CASIIAGGKTQYF
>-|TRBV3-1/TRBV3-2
CASSQDEITGNTIYF
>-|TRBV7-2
CASLFTGGHPTDTQYF
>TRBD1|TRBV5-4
CASSLTGGPEAFF
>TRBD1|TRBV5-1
CASSLETGGNSPLHF